The rows below give T cell receptor beta chains drawn from one sample of a study of blood T cell repertoires in COVID-19. The table came from immunoSEQ multiplex PCR; TCRdb's copy has only in-frame clones and leaves some out. The data show hundreds of thousands of clones, about 90% seen once. The material sequenced was peripheral blood. The receptors stem from a man aged 40-50 years with acute or convalescent COVID-19. CDR3s include the opening cysteine and the closing phenylalanine or tryptophan. The D gene is left open where the match is weak. Clone sizes are given selectively: once, few, many, or a class where the clone is expanded.

TRBV7-3	NA	13	NA	TRBJ2-5	TGTGCCAGCGCAAAACAGGGACAAGAGACCCAGTACTTC	CASAKQGQETQYF
TRBV27	NA	14	NA	TRBJ1-5	TGTGCCAGCAGTTTCCGGACAGGCAATCAGCCCCAGCATTTT	CASSFRTGNQPQHF
TRBV6-6	NA	15	NA	TRBJ2-7	TGTGCCAGCAGTTACTCGGCGGCTTCTAGCTACGAGCAGTACTTC	CASSYSAASSYEQYF
TRBV4-2	NA	16	TRBD2	TRBJ2-3	TGTGCCAGCAGCCAAGAACGGGGGGGAGGGGCAGATACGCAGTATTTT	CASSQERGGGADTQYF
TRBV19	NA	14	NA	TRBJ1-2	TGTGCCAGTAGGAAGACGGCGGAACACTATGGCTACACCTTC	CASRKTAEHYGYTF
TRBV6-4	NA	14	TRBD1	TRBJ1-2	TGTGCCAGCAGTGATTCCGGGACAGGGGGTGGCTACACCTTC	CASSDSGTGGGYTF
TRBV27	NA	17	TRBD2	TRBJ2-7	TGTGCCAGCAGTAGAGCCCCCGGGACTAGCTTCACCTACGAGCAGTACTTC	CASSRAPGTSFTYEQYF
TRBV21-1	NA	14	NA	TRBJ2-7	TGTGCCAGCATTAGACAGGGAAGAATCGACGAGCAGTACTTC	CASIRQGRIDEQYF
TRBV4-3	NA	17	NA	TRBJ1-2	TGCGCCAGAGAGCGTTATCAGGGGCGGATAGCTAACTATGGCTACACCTTC	CARERYQGRIANYGYTF
TRBV10-3	NA	16	TRBD1	TRBJ1-5	TGTGCCATCAGTGAGGGACAGGGAGTCGGTGGTCAGCCCCAGCATTTT	CAISEGQGVGGQPQHF
TRBV6-2/TRBV6-3	NA	12	NA	TRBJ1-5	TGTGCCAGCAGTACCAGGGTTCAGCCCCAGCATTTT	CASSTRVQPQHF
TRBV5-1	NA	14	TRBD1	TRBJ2-7	TGCGCCAGCAGCCCAGGACAGGGTATGGACGAGCAGTACTTC	CASSPGQGMDEQYF
TRBV2	NA	16	NA	TRBJ1-1	TGTGCCAGCAGTGAAAACGTGGGAGAGTTGAACACTGAAGCTTTCTTT	CASSENVGELNTEAFF
TRBV4-3	NA	15	NA	TRBJ1-4	TGCGCCAGCAGCCAAGATCCCTTCGGGATTGAAAAACTGTTTTTT	CASSQDPFGIEKLFF
TRBV11-1	once	15	NA	TRBJ2-1	TGTGCCAGCAGTTTAACCCTCAGCTCCTACAATGAGCAGTTCTTC	CASSLTLSSYNEQFF
TRBV23-1	NA	16	NA	TRBJ1-5	TGCGCCAGCAGTCGGTGGCGGGCAGTTAGCAATCAGCCCCAGCATTTT	CASSRWRAVSNQPQHF
TRBV7-9	NA	15	NA	TRBJ2-2	TGTGCCAGCAGCCCGTTACTAGGACCAGGCGGGGAGCTGTTTTTT	CASSPLLGPGGELFF
TRBV6-6	NA	13	NA	TRBJ2-1	TGTGCCAGCAGGGTTGGAGTGTACAATGAGCAGTTCTTC	CASRVGVYNEQFF
TRBV2	NA	13	NA	TRBJ1-5	TGTGCCAGCAGCCGACAGCCTAATCAGCCCCAGCATTTT	CASSRQPNQPQHF
TRBV28	NA	14	NA	TRBJ1-6	TGTGCCAGCAGTAATAGAGCTTATAATTCACCCCTCCACTTT	CASSNRAYNSPLHF
TRBV5-1	NA	16	TRBD1	TRBJ2-7	TGCGCCAGCAGCACGTATGGGCAGGGGGCCCTCTACGAGCAGTACTTC	CASSTYGQGALYEQYF
TRBV7-9	NA	15	NA	TRBJ1-5	TGTGCCAGCAGCTTCTGGGGGGAGGTCAATCAGCCCCAGCATTTT	CASSFWGEVNQPQHF
TRBV7-9	few	15	TRBD2	TRBJ2-2	TGTGCCAGCAGCCGGACTAGCGTTAACACCGGGGAGCTGTTTTTT	CASSRTSVNTGELFF
TRBV28	NA	14	NA	TRBJ1-2	TGTGCCAGCAGTTTGTCCGGACCTAGCTATGGGAACACCTTC	CASSLSGPSYGNTF
TRBV6-4	NA	14	NA	TRBJ2-1	TGTGCCAGCAGTGACTCAGGCAGGGGCAATGAGCAGTTCTTC	CASSDSGRGNEQFF
TRBV19	once	16	NA	TRBJ1-3	TGTGCCAGTAGTATTGCGGCCGGGAGCTCTGGAAACACCATATATTTT	CASSIAAGSSGNTIYF
TRBV7-3	NA	13	TRBD2	TRBJ2-5	TGTGCCAGCAGCTTAACGGAGTTAGCGGGAACCCACTTC	CASSLTELAGTHF
TRBV7-8	NA	16	NA	TRBJ1-1	TGTGCCAGCAGCTTAGATCCGGGACTTTCGAACACTGAAGCTTTCTTT	CASSLDPGLSNTEAFF
TRBV2	once	11	TRBD1	TRBJ2-5	TGTGCCACACGACAGGGGGACACCCAGTACTTC	CATRQGDTQYF
TRBV6-6	NA	14	NA	TRBJ1-6	TGTGCCAGCAGTTACTCAGACACCAATTCACCCCTCCACTTT	CASSYSDTNSPLHF
TRBV10-3	once	16	TRBD2	TRBJ2-7	TGTGCCATTAGTGGGGGGGAGGCCCCTTCCACCTACGAGCAGTACTTC	CAISGGEAPSTYEQYF
TRBV4-3	NA	17	TRBD1	TRBJ1-6	TGCGCCAGCAGCCAAGATCCCGGACAGGCCGTTTGGTCACCCCTCCACTTT	CASSQDPGQAVWSPLHF
TRBV5-1	NA	16	NA	TRBJ2-2	TGCGCCAGCAGCTTGGGGACTATCGCGAACACCGGGGAGCTGTTTTTT	CASSLGTIANTGELFF
TRBV27	once	12	NA	TRBJ2-3	TGTGCCAGCAGCCCAACCGGTACGGTGCAGTATTTT	CASSPTGTVQYF
TRBV7-3	NA	14	TRBD2	TRBJ2-7	TGTGCCAGCAGCTCATGGACTAGCCCGTACGAGCAGTACTTC	CASSSWTSPYEQYF
TRBV9	once	17	NA	TRBJ2-1	TGTGCCAGCAGCACCCTAGGGGCCAAAAGCTCCTACAATGAGCAGTTCTTC	CASSTLGAKSSYNEQFF
TRBV5-7	NA	15	TRBD1	TRBJ2-1	TGTGCCAGCAGCACAGGGACAGGGCAAGGGAATGAGCAGTTCTTC	CASSTGTGQGNEQFF
TRBV27	NA	18	TRBD1	TRBJ1-4	TGTGCCAGCAGTTTAATGGGGACAGGGGAGACACCTAATGAAAAACTGTTTTTT	CASSLMGTGETPNEKLFF
TRBV13	NA	13	TRBD1	TRBJ1-2	TGTGCCAGCAGCTGGGACAGGGACCGTGGCTACACCTTC	CASSWDRDRGYTF
TRBV27	NA	9	NA	TRBJ2-7	TGTGCCAGCGGGCGCGAGCAGTACTTC	CASGREQYF
TRBV27	NA	16	TRBD1	TRBJ2-7	TGTGCCAGCAGTCGAAACAACCGGGACAGGGGTTACGAGCAGTACTTC	CASSRNNRDRGYEQYF
TRBV2	NA	14	NA	TRBJ2-7	TGTGCCAGCAGTTTGGAGACAGCCTCCTACGAGCAGTACTTC	CASSLETASYEQYF
TRBV5-1	NA	13	NA	TRBJ2-2	TGCGCCAGCAGCTTCGGAGGGACCGGGGAGCTGTTTTTT	CASSFGGTGELFF
TRBV18	NA	15	NA	TRBJ2-7	TGTGCCAGCTCACCCGCCGGGGCAGGCGCGGGGGAGCAGTACTTC	CASSPAGAGAGEQYF